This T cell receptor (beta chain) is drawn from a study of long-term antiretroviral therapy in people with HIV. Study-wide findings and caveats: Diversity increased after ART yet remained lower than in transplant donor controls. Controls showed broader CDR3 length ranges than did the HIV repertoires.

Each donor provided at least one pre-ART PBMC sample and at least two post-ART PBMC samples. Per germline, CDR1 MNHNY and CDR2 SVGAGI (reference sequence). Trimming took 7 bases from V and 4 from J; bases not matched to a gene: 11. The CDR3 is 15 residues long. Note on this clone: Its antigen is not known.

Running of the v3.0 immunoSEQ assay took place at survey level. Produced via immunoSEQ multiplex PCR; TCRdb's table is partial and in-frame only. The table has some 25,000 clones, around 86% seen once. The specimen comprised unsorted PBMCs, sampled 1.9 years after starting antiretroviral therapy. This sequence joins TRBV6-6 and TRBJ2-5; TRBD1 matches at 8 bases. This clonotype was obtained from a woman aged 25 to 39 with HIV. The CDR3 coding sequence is TGTGCCAGCATCTTAGGTCAGGGGGCGACAGAGACCCAGTACTTC. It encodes CASILGQGATETQYF.